The 7 T cell receptor beta chains below all came from one sample that was sequenced in a study of cytomegalovirus exposure and HLA in healthy donors. A multiplex PCR was run with 60 Vbeta primers and 13 Jbeta primers. Repertoires were generated with immunoSEQ multiplex PCR, while TCRdb's copy carries only in-frame clones and drops some. The data show about 94,000 clones, over 65% seen once. The specimen sequenced was PBMCs. The receptors come from a woman in her sixties or seventies in good health and CMV-seronegative.

In its sample, this clone was seen once. The gene calls are TRBV5-4 and TRBJ2-7; D call uncertain. Between the trimmed V and J ends, which lost 0 bases and 2 bases, there was a span of 12 bases. Germline V lookup: CDR1 SGHNT, CDR2 YYREEE (reference sequence). The length of the CDR3 is 15 residues. The chain's CDR3 is CASSLDRSPTYEQYF. The CDR3 DNA reads as TGTGCCAGCAGCTTGGATCGTTCCCCTACCTACGAGCAGTACTTC. Together with reference TRBV5-4 and TRBJ2-7, the CDR3 gives the full variable domain: ETGVTQSPTHLIKTRGQQVTLRCSSQSGHNTVSWYQQALGQGPQFIFQYYREEENGRGNFPPRFSGLQFPNYSSELNVNALELDDSALYLCASSLDRSPTYEQYFGPGTRLTVT.

CDR3 region: CSANSRANEKLFF. In DNA, the CDR3 is TGCAGCGCGAATTCGAGGGCGAATGAAAAACTGTTTTTT. This chain connects TRBV29-1 to TRBJ1-4, with D unclear. The germline gives CDR1 SQVTM, CDR2 ANQGSEA. The CDR3 totals 13 residues. Trimming left V 7 bases short and J 5 bases short, with 14 bases between.

The gene calls are TRBV4-1 and TRBJ1-2; tentative D call: TRBD1 (6 bases). The V end was cut by 6 bases, the J end by 3 bases, with 17 bases between. The germline V gene has CDR1 MGHRA and CDR2 YSYEKL. The CDR3 consists of 15 residues. For the CDR3, the DNA is TGCGCCAGCAGTCCGGTCGGGAGGGGGGACTATGGCTACACCTTC. Protein product: CASSPVGRGDYGYTF.

The chain uses TRBV6-1 and TRBJ1-2; 7 positions agree with TRBD1. The CDR3 length is 11 residues. CDR1 MNHNS and CDR2 SASEGT come from the germline V gene. The V gene end was trimmed by 7 bases and the J gene end by 9 bases; junction bases not matched to a gene: 5. The CDR3 DNA follows: TGTGCCAGCATTAGGGACAGTAGCTACACCTTC. Its protein product is CASIRDSSYTF.

The genes are TRBV5-1 and TRBJ2-7, with TRBD1 identical over 8 bases. This CDR3 has 14 amino acids. The V and J ends lost 5 bases and 5 bases, in that order; junction bases with no gene match: 9. Germline CDR1 and CDR2: SGHRS and YFSETQ. This chain's CDR3 is CASRSGQGVDEQYF. CDR3 DNA: TGCGCCAGCAGATCAGGACAGGGCGTCGACGAGCAGTACTTC.

This rearrangement joins TRBV30 to TRBJ2-1, with TRBD2 identical over 9 bases. Germline V gene sequence: CDR1 GTSNPN, CDR2 SVGIG (reference sequence). The CDR3 loop spans 15 amino acids. J gave up 9 bases and V 8 bases, and 17 bases lay outside the gene matches. The CDR3 region has the DNA TGTGCCCGGATTTTACCGGGACTAGCTTCTACTGAGCAGTTCTTC. It yields the protein CARILPGLASTEQFF.

The rearrangement joins TRBV28 to TRBJ2-1; TRBD2 is a possible D gene (5 bases). From germline, CDR1 is MDHEN and CDR2 SYDVKM. The V end was cut by 3 bases, the J end by 4 bases, with 10 bases between. This CDR3 region has 14 residues. The CDR3 coding sequence is TGTGCCAGCAGTTTTGGATCGGGGTACAATGAGCAGTTCTTC. The encoded protein is CASSFGSGYNEQFF. The whole variable domain, remainder taken from reference TRBV28 and TRBJ2-1, is DVKVTQSSRYLVKRTGEKVFLECVQDMDHENMFWYRQDPGLGLRLIYFSYDVKMKEKGDIPEGYSVSREKKERFSLILESASTNQTSMYLCASSFGSGYNEQFFGPGTRLTVL.